This T cell receptor (beta chain) was sequenced during a study of blood T cell repertoires in COVID-19. In the study overall: The United States, Italy and Spain supplied acute and convalescent COVID-19 samples. The cDNA or gDNA used as material had been derived from T cells, B-cell-depleted T cells, or PBMCs.

In the source study's methods: It was from reference gene primer amplification that nucleated cell counts were estimated. Generated by immunoSEQ multiplex PCR, the TCRdb table keeps only in-frame clones and is missing some. That table is the source of V, J and clone size, and D and trimming were worked out from the DNA. The table includes about 140,000 clones, 81% detected once. The TCR originated in a woman aged 55-75 years with active or convalescent COVID-19. Sequencing was carried out using peripheral blood.

In DNA, the CDR3 is TGTGCCAGCAGTTACCCGACAGGAGGTAACTATGGCTACACCTTC. Translation gives CASSYPTGGNYGYTF. V and J are TRBV6-2 or TRBV6-3 and TRBJ1-2, with D perhaps TRBD1 (6 bases). V lost 2 bases and J lost 1, with 11 bases in between. Germline CDR1 MNHEY, CDR2 SVGEGT. The CDR3 is 15 amino acids.